Described below is a single T cell receptor (beta chain) sequence and its context. The antigen is undetermined. The sample belongs to a study of cytomegalovirus exposure and HLA in healthy donors. For the study at large: Counted in an early data release were tens of millions of unique TCRs from HLA-typed donors.

The study ran its PCR with 60 Vbeta and 13 Jbeta primers. Sequencing used immunoSEQ multiplex PCR; TCRdb keeps in-frame clones, though not all of them. The sample consists of about 130,000 clones, around 80% of them appearing once. Study outcomes and limitations: It was confirmed in vitro that three of the CMV-associated chains were specific for CMV antigens. TCR beta chains numbering some 160 were designated cytomegalovirus-associated.

The CDR3 is made up of 14 amino acids. The germline V gene has CDR1 SGHTA and CDR2 FQGNSA. Trimming shortened V by 8 bases and J by 8 bases, and 19 bases separated the two germline ends. The receptor comes from a woman aged 45 to 65 in good health and CMV-seronegative. V usage is TRBV7-2 and J usage is TRBJ2-1; weak D call: TRBD2 (7 bases). Input material: PBMCs. CDR3 sequence: CASAQQVGGDEQFF. For the CDR3, the DNA is TGTGCCAGCGCCCAGCAGGTAGGGGGGGATGAGCAGTTCTTC.